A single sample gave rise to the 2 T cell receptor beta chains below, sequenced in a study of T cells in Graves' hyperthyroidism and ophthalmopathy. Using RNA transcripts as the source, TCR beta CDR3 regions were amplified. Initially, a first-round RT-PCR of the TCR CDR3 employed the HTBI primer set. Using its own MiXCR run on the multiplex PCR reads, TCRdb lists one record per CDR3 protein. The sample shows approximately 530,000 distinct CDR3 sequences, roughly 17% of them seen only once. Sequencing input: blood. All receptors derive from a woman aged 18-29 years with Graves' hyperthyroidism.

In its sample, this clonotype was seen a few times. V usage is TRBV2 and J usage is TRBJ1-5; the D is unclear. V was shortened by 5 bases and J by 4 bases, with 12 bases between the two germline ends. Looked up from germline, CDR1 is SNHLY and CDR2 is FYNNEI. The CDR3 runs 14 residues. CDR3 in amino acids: CASSLHSRNQPQHF. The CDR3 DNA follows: TGTGCCAGCAGTCTACATAGCCGGAATCAGCCCCAGCATTTT.

The CDR3 sequence: CASSVGGGDTIYF. CDR3 bases: TGTGCCAGCAGCGTAGGGGGTGGGGACACCATATATTTT. This chain connects TRBV9 to TRBJ1-3; no clear D gene. Germline CDR1 and CDR2: SGDLS and YYNGEE. V was clipped by 0 bases and J by 8 bases, with 9 bases between them. The CDR3 consists of 13 residues.